Many counts were recorded for the clone carrying this TCR beta chain. Its matching antigen is unknown. This sample was included in a study of T-cell reconstitution after alpha-beta-depleted transplantation in children. Study-wide points: T-cell numbers and diversity one year post-transplant derived largely from freshly generated T cells. TCRbeta diversity was high at day 60 in some patients (a result of surviving recipient T cells and thymic progenitors).

CDR3 length equals 14 residues. J gave up 4 bases and V 6 bases, and 7 bases lay outside the gene matches. Preparation of the TCRbeta library was carried out with unique molecular identifiers. TCRdb redid the calling of the PCR reads with MiXCR, one entry per CDR3 protein. The sample holds about 160,000 distinct CDR3 sequences, roughly 10% seen once. Here the sequenced sample was PBMCs, taken before TCRalphabeta/CD19-depleted stem cell transplant. This rearrangement joins TRBV12-3 or TRBV12-4 to TRBJ1-2; 8 bases map to TRBD1. The clonotype originates from a boy aged 2-15 years with acute myeloid leukemia, due to receive a stem cell transplant. CDR3 in amino acids: CASSPSTGAYGYTF. Written as DNA, the CDR3 is TGTGCCAGCAGCCCCTCGACAGGGGCCTATGGCTACACCTTC.